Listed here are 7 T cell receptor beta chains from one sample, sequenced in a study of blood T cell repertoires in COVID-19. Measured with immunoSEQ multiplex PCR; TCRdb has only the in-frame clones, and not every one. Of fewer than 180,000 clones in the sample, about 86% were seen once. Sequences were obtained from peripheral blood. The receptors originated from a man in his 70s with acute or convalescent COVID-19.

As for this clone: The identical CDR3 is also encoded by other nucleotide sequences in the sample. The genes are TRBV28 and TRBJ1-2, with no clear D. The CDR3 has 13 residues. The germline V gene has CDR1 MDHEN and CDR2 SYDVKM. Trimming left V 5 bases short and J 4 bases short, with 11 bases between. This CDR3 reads CASSAREPYGYTF. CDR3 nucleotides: TGTGCCAGCAGTGCCCGGGAGCCCTATGGCTACACCTTC.

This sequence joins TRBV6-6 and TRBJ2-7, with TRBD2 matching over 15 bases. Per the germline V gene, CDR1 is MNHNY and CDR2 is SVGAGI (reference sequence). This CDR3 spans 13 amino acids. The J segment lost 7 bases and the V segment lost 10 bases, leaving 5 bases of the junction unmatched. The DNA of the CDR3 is TGTGCCATCGCAGGACTAGCGGGAGGGGAGCAGTACTTC. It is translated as CAIAGLAGGEQYF.

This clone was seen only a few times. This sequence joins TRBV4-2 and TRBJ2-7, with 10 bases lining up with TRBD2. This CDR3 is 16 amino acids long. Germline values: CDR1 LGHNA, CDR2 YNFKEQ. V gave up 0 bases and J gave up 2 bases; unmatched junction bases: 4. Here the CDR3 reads CASSQDITSGTYEQYF. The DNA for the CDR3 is TGTGCCAGCAGCCAAGATATCACTAGCGGGACCTACGAGCAGTACTTC.

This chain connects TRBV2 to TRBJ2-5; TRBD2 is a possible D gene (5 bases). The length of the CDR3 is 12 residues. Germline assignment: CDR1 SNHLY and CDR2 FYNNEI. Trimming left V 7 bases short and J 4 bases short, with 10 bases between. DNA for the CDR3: TGTGCCAGCATATCCGGGATAGAGACCCAGTACTTC. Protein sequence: CASISGIETQYF. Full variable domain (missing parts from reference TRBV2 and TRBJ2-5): EPEVTQTPSHQVTQMGQEVILRCVPISNHLYFYWYRQILGQKVEFLVSFYNNEISEKSEIFDDQFSVERPDGSNFTLKIRSTKLEDSAMYFCASISGIETQYFGPGTRLLVL.

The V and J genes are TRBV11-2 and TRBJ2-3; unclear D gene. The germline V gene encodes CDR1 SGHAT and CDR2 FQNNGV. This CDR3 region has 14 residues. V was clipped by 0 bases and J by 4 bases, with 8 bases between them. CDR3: CASSLDRIADTQYF. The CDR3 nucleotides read TGTGCCAGCAGCTTAGACAGGATTGCAGATACGCAGTATTTT. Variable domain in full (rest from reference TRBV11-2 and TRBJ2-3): EAGVAQSPRYKIIEKRQSVAFWCNPISGHATLYWYQQILGQGPKLLIQFQNNGVVDDSQLPKDRFSAERLKGVDSTLKIQPAKLEDSAVYLCASSLDRIADTQYFGPGTRLTVL.

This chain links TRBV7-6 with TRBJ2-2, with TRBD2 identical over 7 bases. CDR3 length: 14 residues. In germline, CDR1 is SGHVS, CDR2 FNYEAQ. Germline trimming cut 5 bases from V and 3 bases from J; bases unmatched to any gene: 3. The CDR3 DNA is TGTGCCAGCAGCCCGACTAGCTACACCGGGGAGCTGTTTTTT. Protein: CASSPTSYTGELFF. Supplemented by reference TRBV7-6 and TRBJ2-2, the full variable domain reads GAGVSQSPRYKVTKRGQDVALRCDPISGHVSLYWYRQALGQGPEFLTYFNYEAQQDKSGLPNDRFSAERPEGSISTLTIQRTEQRDSAMYRCASSPTSYTGELFFGEGSRLTVL.

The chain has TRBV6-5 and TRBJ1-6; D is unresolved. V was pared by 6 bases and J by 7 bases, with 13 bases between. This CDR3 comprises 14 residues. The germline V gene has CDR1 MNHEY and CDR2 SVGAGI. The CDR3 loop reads CASRTSPGNSPLHF. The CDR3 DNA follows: TGTGCCAGCAGAACAAGCCCCGGGAATTCACCCCTCCACTTT.